This passage covers 31 T cell receptor beta chains from one sample sequenced in a study of OX40 agonist ivuxolimab in advanced cancers. The repertoire was sequenced with immunoSEQ multiplex PCR; TCRdb's copy has only in-frame clones and lacks some. Seen here are approximately 92,000 clones, about 80% observed once, and the top ten hold around 5.9%. The material sequenced was CD4+ or CD8+ T cells sorted from blood, taken in a trial of the OX40 agonist ivuxolimab. These receptors all stem from an adult with an advanced solid tumor such as melanoma, head and neck, liver or kidney cancer.

The rearrangement uses TRBV5-8 and TRBJ1-1; TRBD1 aligns across 12 bases. This CDR3 region has 15 residues. The germline gives CDR1 SGHTS, CDR2 YDEGEE. J lost 5 bases, V lost 5 bases, and 7 bases had no gene match. As DNA, the CDR3 is TGTGCCAGCAGGGGACAGGGGGCGCGGGAGACTGAAGCTTTCTTT. Its protein is CASRGQGARETEAFF.

This chain joins TRBV6-4 and TRBJ2-1; no definite D call. V lost 0 bases, J lost 9 bases, and 9 bases lay in between. The length of the CDR3 is 13 residues. Germline-derived CDR1 and CDR2 are MRHNA and SNTAGT. The CDR3 reads CASSDSESGEQFF. CDR3 DNA sequence: TGTGCCAGCAGTGACTCGGAAAGTGGTGAGCAGTTCTTC.

V is TRBV29-1 and J is TRBJ1-1, with no clear D. V shed 0 bases and J shed 1 base, with 12 bases lying between them. The CDR3 has 15 amino acids. CDR1 is SQVTM and CDR2 is ANQGSEA in the germline V gene. CDR3 nucleotide sequence: TGCAGCGTTGAAGAGATCGGAGGCGAGAACACTGAAGCTTTCTTT. Its protein is CSVEEIGGENTEAFF.

In this sample, this clone turned up once. The chain joins TRBV7-9 to TRBJ2-7, with unresolved D. The V gene's germline CDR1 is SEHNR and CDR2 FQNEAQ (reference sequence). Trimming cost V 4 bases and J 2 bases, with 9 bases left between them. The CDR3 runs 13 residues. CDR3 sequence (DNA): TGTGCCAGCAGCTCCACAGACACCTACGAGCAGTACTTC. Its translation: CASSSTDTYEQYF.

The J gene is TRBJ2-1, the V gene TRBV9, with a weak D call TRBD1 (5 bases). Germline CDR1 SGDLS, CDR2 YYNGEE. The CDR3 has 14 amino acids. Between the trimmed V and J ends, which lost 4 bases and 4 bases, there was a span of 12 bases. The DNA of the CDR3 is TGTGCCAGCAGCCCAGGGTCAGATTACAATGAGCAGTTCTTC. It yields the protein CASSPGSDYNEQFF.

The chain employs TRBV7-2 and TRBJ2-2; 9 bases fit TRBD2. The ends lost 4 bases at V and 5 bases at J; junction bases unmatched: 8. Looked up from germline, CDR1 is SGHTA and CDR2 is FQGNSA. The CDR3 contains 16 residues. In DNA, the CDR3 is TGTGCCAGCAGCTCGCGGGCTAGCGGGGATACCGGGGAGCTGTTTTTT. The encoded protein is CASSSRASGDTGELFF.

The J gene is TRBJ2-7, the V gene TRBV6-1; D perhaps matches TRBD2 (6 bases). Trimming removed 5 bases at V and 6 bases at J, with 17 bases between. The CDR3 covers 14 residues. The germline V gene has CDR1 MNHNS and CDR2 SASEGT. This CDR3 reads CASSRGSGWSEQYF. The CDR3 DNA follows: TGTGCCAGCAGTCGGGGGTCGGGATGGTCCGAGCAGTACTTC.

V is TRBV7-2 and J is TRBJ2-1, with D perhaps matching TRBD2 (6 bases). Trimming removed 1 base from V and 4 bases from J, with 17 bases in between. The CDR3 runs to 17 residues. Germline CDR1 is SGHTA and CDR2 is FQGNSA. In DNA, the CDR3 is TGTGCCAGCAGCTTAGGGTGGACTAACGAACCGTACAATGAGCAGTTCTTC. This codes for CASSLGWTNEPYNEQFF.

The chain has TRBV19 and TRBJ2-7; 8 nucleotides match TRBD1. Germline V gene lookup returns CDR1 LNHDA and CDR2 SQIVND (reference sequence). The CDR3 totals 15 residues. The J segment lost 1 base and the V segment lost 4 bases, leaving 6 bases of the junction unmatched. As DNA, the CDR3 is TGTGCCAGTAGTACCGCAAGGACAGGGTCCTACGAGCAGTACTTC. This codes for CASSTARTGSYEQYF.

This chain joins TRBV5-4 and TRBJ1-3, with 8 nucleotides matching TRBD1. This CDR3 has 16 residues. V shed 4 bases and J 1 base; nucleotides not matched to a gene: 7. CDR1 is SGHNT and CDR2 is YYREEE in the germline V gene (reference sequence). The CDR3 loop reads CASSTGTGPSGNTIYF. CDR3 bases: TGTGCCAGCAGCACAGGGACAGGCCCTTCTGGAAACACCATATATTTT.

The chain couples TRBV27 to TRBJ2-7; D is uncertain. Trimming removed 10 bases at V and 2 bases at J, with 21 bases between. In germline, CDR1 is MNHEY, CDR2 SMNVEV (reference sequence). The CDR3 covers 15 residues. As DNA, the CDR3 is TGTGCCACCCGTAACCAACCGGAACTTCCCTACGAGCAGTACTTC. Its translation is CATRNQPELPYEQYF.

The rearrangement uses TRBV4-3 and TRBJ2-7; D is perhaps TRBD1 or TRBD2 (6 bases each). The CDR3 is 14 amino acids. The germline V and J ends were trimmed by 0 bases and 2 bases, with 8 bases remaining between them. Germline V CDR1 and CDR2: LGHNA, YSLEER. The CDR3: CASSQERGAYEQYF. The CDR3 nucleotides are TGCGCCAGCAGCCAAGAGAGGGGGGCCTACGAGCAGTACTTC.

The chain joins TRBV6-1 to TRBJ2-1; 10 bases align to TRBD2. The trim removed 6 bases at V and 6 bases at J, leaving 8 bases unmatched. This CDR3 is 15 amino acids long. CDR1 and CDR2 (germline): MNHNS, SASEGT. The CDR3 nucleotides are TGTGCCAGCAGAGGCTCGACTAGCGGGCTCAATGAGCAGTTCTTC. It encodes CASRGSTSGLNEQFF.

This chain connects TRBV19 to TRBJ2-3; D perhaps matches TRBD2 (7 bases). Germline lookup yields CDR1 LNHDA and CDR2 SQIVND (reference sequence). Trimming took off 3 bases at V and 2 bases at J, with 12 bases between the two ends. The CDR3 has 15 residues. The CDR3 DNA reads TGTGCCAGTAGTATGGGAGGGGGGAACACAGATACGCAGTATTTT. Amino acids: CASSMGGGNTDTQYF.

J is TRBJ1-4 and V is TRBV6-5; 10 bases fit TRBD1. Germline V gene sequence: CDR1 MNHEY, CDR2 SVGAGI. This CDR3 has 15 residues. The trim removed 2 bases at V and 7 bases at J, leaving 4 bases unmatched. The CDR3 sequence: CASSYLGQGGEKLFF. CDR3 sequence (DNA): TGTGCCAGCAGTTACCTCGGACAGGGGGGTGAAAAACTGTTTTTT.

The chain joins TRBV27 to TRBJ2-2, with 7 bases fitting TRBD1. Unmatched junction bases numbered 8, after V lost 2 bases and J lost 5 bases. CDR3 length: 16 residues. Germline V gene sequence: CDR1 MNHEY, CDR2 SMNVEV (reference sequence). Written as DNA, the CDR3 is TGTGCCAGCAGTTTAGGCCGGGACAGATGGACCGGGGAGCTGTTTTTT. Residues: CASSLGRDRWTGELFF.

The genes are TRBV7-9 and TRBJ2-3; D possibly corresponds to TRBD2 (6 bases). Germline values: CDR1 SEHNR, CDR2 FQNEAQ (reference sequence). Trimming pared 2 bases from V and 5 bases from J, leaving 11 bases between. The CDR3 is 14 amino acids. The CDR3 DNA is TGTGCCAGCAGCTTACAAAGGGGACTAGATACGCAGTATTTT. As protein: CASSLQRGLDTQYF. The full variable domain, in which reference TRBV7-9 and TRBJ2-3 provide the parts outside the CDR3, is DTGVSQNPRHKITKRGQNVTFRCDPISEHNRLYWYRQTLGQGPEFLTYFQNEAQLEKSRLLSDRFSAERPKGSFSTLEIQRTEQGDSAMYLCASSLQRGLDTQYFGPGTRLTVL.

This chain uses TRBV6-1 with TRBJ1-1; D uncertain. The CDR3 sequence is 13 residues long. Per germline, CDR1 MNHNS and CDR2 SASEGT. V lost 1 base and J lost 7, with 10 bases in between. DNA for the CDR3: TGTGCCAGCAGTGAAGATAGAAGGTATGAAGCTTTCTTT. Translated, it gives CASSEDRRYEAFF.

This chain joins TRBV12-5 and TRBJ1-5; D is uncertain. Germline CDR1 LGHNT, CDR2 FRNRAP. The CDR3 spans 14 residues. This CDR3 is CAVDGEYYNQPQHF. CDR3 nucleotide sequence: TGTGCCGTGGACGGGGAGTATTACAATCAGCCCCAGCATTTT.

This clone was detected only a few times. The CDR3 DNA reads as TGCGCCAGCAGCCCTCCAGGATCTGGAAACACCATATATTTT. It encodes CASSPPGSGNTIYF. The chain combines TRBV4-1 with TRBJ1-3; no clear D. Germline V gene data show CDR1 as MGHRA and CDR2 as YSYEKL. Deletions cut 4 bases from V and 1 base from J, with 8 bases between. The CDR3 extends over 14 amino acids.

The chain joins TRBV11-2 to TRBJ1-2; D may be TRBD1 (5 bases). This CDR3 is built from 11 residues. V shed 6 bases and J shed 7 bases, with 9 bases lying between them. From germline, CDR1 is SGHAT and CDR2 FQNNGV. The CDR3 nucleotides read TGTGCCAGCAGTGTTGGGGCTGGCTACACCTTC. The encoded protein is CASSVGAGYTF.

The CDR3 DNA reads TGTGCCAGCAGCTTGTTACGGAGCTCCTACAATGAGCAGTTCTTC. Its protein product is CASSLLRSSYNEQFF. This chain joins TRBV5-6 and TRBJ2-1; D remains unclear. The germline V gene has CDR1 SGHDT and CDR2 YYEEEE. The V end was cut by 1 base, the J end by 0 bases, with 8 bases between. This CDR3 is built from 15 residues. Full variable domain (outside the CDR3, taken from reference TRBV5-6 and TRBJ2-1): DAGVTQSPTHLIKTRGQQVTLRCSPKSGHDTVSWYQQALGQGPQFIFQYYEEEERQRGNFPDRFSGHQFPNYSSELNVNALLLGDSALYLCASSLLRSSYNEQFFGPGTRLTVL.

The rearrangement joins TRBV7-9 to TRBJ2-7; 8 bases are a match to TRBD1. Germline V gene sequence: CDR1 SEHNR, CDR2 FQNEAQ (reference sequence). CDR3 length equals 14 residues. Trimming removed 4 bases from V and 5 bases from J; junction bases left unmatched: 7. The CDR3 coding sequence is TGTGCCAGCAGCTCGAGGACGGGACAGGACGAGCAGTACTTC. Its translation is CASSSRTGQDEQYF.

The V gene is TRBV2, the J gene TRBJ1-5; D not certain. The V and J ends lost 0 bases and 0 bases respectively, with 3 bases between them. CDR1 SNHLY and CDR2 FYNNEI come from the germline V gene. CDR3 length: 14 residues. The DNA for the CDR3 is TGTGCCAGCAGTGAAGCAGTTAGCAATCAGCCCCAGCATTTT. This codes for CASSEAVSNQPQHF.

This chain connects TRBV7-9 to TRBJ1-2, with unresolved D. The CDR3 has 14 residues. With 6 bases removed from V and 6 bases from J, the gap between germline ends came to 17 bases. Germline CDR1 SEHNR, CDR2 FQNEAQ (reference sequence). DNA of the CDR3: TGTGCCAGCAGTCATCCGGGAGGCGCGAATGGCTACACCTTC. It encodes CASSHPGGANGYTF.

The chain is built from TRBV27 and TRBJ2-2, with D maybe TRBD1 (6 bases). CDR3 length equals 16 residues. Germline V gene data show CDR1 as MNHEY and CDR2 as SMNVEV (reference sequence). Trimming shortened V by 4 bases and J by 3 bases, and 15 bases separated the two germline ends. The CDR3 loop reads CASSSGQIRYTGELFF. DNA of the CDR3: TGTGCCAGCAGTTCCGGACAGATTCGTTACACCGGGGAGCTGTTTTTT.

The genes are TRBV11-3 and TRBJ2-7; 7 positions agree with TRBD1. This CDR3 contains 18 residues. Germline V gene sequence: CDR1 SGHNT, CDR2 YENEEA. The V segment lost 1 base and the J segment 3 bases; nucleotides outside the gene matches: 15. CDR3 nucleotides: TGTGCCAGCAGCTTAGGGAAGGGACAGCCCGTCGGGTACTACGAGCAGTACTTC. Amino acid sequence: CASSLGKGQPVGYYEQYF.

V gene TRBV30 combines with J gene TRBJ2-2; TRBD2 matches at 8 bases. In germline, CDR1 is GTSNPN, CDR2 SVGIG (reference sequence). The CDR3 covers 15 residues. V trimming: 4 bases; J trimming: 0 bases; junction bases outside the gene matches: 4. The CDR3 region has the DNA TGTGCCTGGACACCGGGACTAGCGAACACCGGGGAGCTGTTTTTT. Translation: CAWTPGLANTGELFF.

Written as DNA, the CDR3 is TGCGCCAGCAGCTTATCATCGGGTACAACTAATGAAAAACTGTTTTTT. Translation gives CASSLSSGTTNEKLFF. The chain uses TRBV5-1 and TRBJ1-4; D unclear. Germline V lookup: CDR1 SGHRS, CDR2 YFSETQ. The CDR3 length is 16 residues. V was cut by 2 bases and J by 0 bases, with 11 bases left in between.

This clone was seen only once. The chain carries TRBV15 and TRBJ2-3; the D is unclear. CDR3 size: 14 residues. Germline lookup yields CDR1 LNHNV and CDR2 YYDKDF (reference sequence). Trimming cost V 5 bases and J 3 bases, with 12 bases left between them. The CDR3 is CATSSLYSTDTQYF. The CDR3 DNA follows: TGTGCCACCAGCTCCTTGTATAGTACAGATACGCAGTATTTT.

The V call is TRBV18, the J call TRBJ1-2, with a tentative D call TRBD1 (5 bases). The germline V gene has CDR1 KGHSH and CDR2 LQKENI. This CDR3 comprises 13 residues. V was shortened by 6 bases and J by 9 bases, with 17 bases between the two germline ends. The CDR3 coding sequence is TGTGCCAGCTCCCTCGGGGCCCCGACGAGCTACACCTTC. Its translation is CASSLGAPTSYTF.